The next 20 T cell receptor beta chains were all read from a single sample in a study of blood T cell repertoires in COVID-19. The method was immunoSEQ multiplex PCR; TCRdb's version includes in-frame clones alone and lacks a portion of them. The sample holds some 150,000 clones, over 80% seen once. Sequencing was carried out using peripheral blood. The receptors stem from a woman aged 55 to 70 who had recovered from COVID-19.

The chain uses TRBV5-8 and TRBJ1-4; tentative D call: TRBD1 (5 bases). V lost 2 bases and J 3 bases, leaving 8 bases between the germline ends. The CDR3 sequence is 14 residues long. Germline V lookup: CDR1 SGHTS, CDR2 YDEGEE. CDR3 amino acids: CASSFRGANEKLFF. The CDR3 DNA sequence: TGTGCCAGCAGCTTTCGGGGGGCTAATGAAAAACTGTTTTTT.

This chain links TRBV19 with TRBJ1-6; 9 bases are shared with TRBD1. V gave up 9 bases and J gave up 3 bases; unmatched junction bases: 18. This CDR3 spans 19 amino acids. CDR1 LNHDA and CDR2 SQIVND come from the germline V gene (reference sequence). The chain's CDR3 is CARPRGTGRLLYYNSPLHF. DNA for the CDR3: TGTGCCAGGCCCCGAGGGACAGGGCGCCTCCTCTACTATAATTCACCCCTCCACTTT.

The chain recombines TRBV7-6 with TRBJ2-5; D is ambiguous. Trimming shortened V by 5 bases and J by 3 bases, and 10 bases separated the two germline ends. The CDR3 extends over 13 amino acids. Germline CDR1 reads SGHVS; CDR2 reads FNYEAQ. As DNA, the CDR3 is TGTGCCAGCAGCCCGGGTCAAAAAGAGACCCAGTACTTC. Protein: CASSPGQKETQYF.

The CDR3 bases are TGTGCCAGCAGGAGACAGAGTCGCGGCGGCACCGGGGAGCTGTTTTTT. Protein product: CASRRQSRGGTGELFF. The chain joins TRBV2 to TRBJ2-2; a possible D gene is TRBD1 (5 bases). There are 16 residues in the CDR3. Germline CDR1 SNHLY, CDR2 FYNNEI. Trimming took 6 bases from V and 4 from J, leaving 18 bases between them.

The rearrangement links TRBV19 to TRBJ1-1, with 8 bases lining up with TRBD1. Germline V gives CDR1 LNHDA, CDR2 SQIVND (reference sequence). V lost 3 bases and J lost 4; bases outside the gene matches: 10. The CDR3 is 16 amino acids. CDR3 coding DNA: TGTGCCAGTAGTATCAAGAGCAGGGGGCTGGTCACTGAAGCTTTCTTT. Amino acid sequence: CASSIKSRGLVTEAFF.

This chain joins TRBV7-9 and TRBJ2-3, with 14 nucleotides matching TRBD2. J lost 4 bases, V lost 5 bases, and 5 bases had no gene match. CDR3 length: 16 amino acids. Germline-derived CDR1 and CDR2 are SEHNR and FQNEAQ (reference sequence). CDR3 residues: CASSTGLAGVSDTQYF. The CDR3 DNA sequence: TGTGCCAGCAGCACGGGACTAGCGGGGGTTTCAGATACGCAGTATTTT.

The chain uses TRBV10-3 and TRBJ1-2, with a weak D call TRBD1 (5 bases). Looked up from germline, CDR1 is ENHRY and CDR2 is SYGVKD. V was cut by 4 bases and J by 8 bases, with 29 bases left in between. There are 18 residues in the CDR3. The CDR3 loop reads CAISGEGRQTLLGPGYTF. For the CDR3, the DNA is TGTGCCATCAGTGGAGAAGGTAGACAGACCCTATTGGGGCCGGGCTACACCTTC.

This clone has only one observation. This sequence joins TRBV10-3 and TRBJ2-1; 7 bases agree with TRBD2. Losses at the gene ends were 7 bases for V and 5 bases for J; bases not matched to a gene: 8. There are 14 residues in the CDR3. Germline CDR1 is ENHRY and CDR2 is SYGVKD. CDR3 residues: CAITDSGPHNEQFF. DNA for the CDR3: TGTGCCATCACCGATAGCGGGCCTCACAATGAGCAGTTCTTC.

J is TRBJ2-7 and V is TRBV19; D is unclear. The V end was cut by 1 base, the J end by 5 bases, with 3 bases between. The CDR3 has 11 residues. The germline gives CDR1 LNHDA, CDR2 SQIVND (reference sequence). CDR3 in DNA: TGTGCCAGTAGTATAGGGCACGAGCAGTACTTC. Translated: CASSIGHEQYF.

This chain uses TRBV7-9 with TRBJ2-5, with D possibly matching TRBD1 (6 bases). The CDR3 covers 14 residues. The germline V gene encodes CDR1 SEHNR and CDR2 FQNEAQ (reference sequence). V shed 5 bases and J shed 3 bases, with 13 bases lying between them. The CDR3 protein is CASSLMSGEETQYF. As DNA, the CDR3 is TGTGCCAGCAGCCTAATGTCAGGGGAAGAGACCCAGTACTTC. Using reference TRBV7-9 and TRBJ2-5 for the parts outside the CDR3, the full variable domain is DTGVSQNPRHKITKRGQNVTFRCDPISEHNRLYWYRQTLGQGPEFLTYFQNEAQLEKSRLLSDRFSAERPKGSFSTLEIQRTEQGDSAMYLCASSLMSGEETQYFGPGTRLLVL.

This clone was seen a few times. The V and J genes are TRBV2 and TRBJ2-7, with 13 bases matching TRBD2. The CDR3 loop spans 14 amino acids. Germline V gives CDR1 SNHLY, CDR2 FYNNEI. J gave up 7 bases and V 10 bases, and 10 bases lay outside the gene matches. DNA for the CDR3: TGTGCCATCCTACCCCGGGGACTAGCGGGGGAGCAGTACTTC. This codes for CAILPRGLAGEQYF.

In regard to this clone: The junction shows a germline mismatch at one end, possibly a read error. V is TRBV5-5 and J is TRBJ2-2, with D possibly matching TRBD2 (6 bases). Per germline, CDR1 SGHKS and CDR2 YYEKEE (reference sequence). The CDR3 spans 14 residues. CDR3 in amino acids: CASNLGAGSGELFF. CDR3 DNA: TGTGCAAGCAACTTGGGAGCGGGTTCAGGGGAGCTGTTTTTT.

The V and J genes are TRBV14 and TRBJ1-4; D uncertain. V was clipped by 4 bases and J by 7 bases, with 16 bases between them. The germline V gene has CDR1 SGHDN and CDR2 FVKESK. This CDR3 is built from 15 residues. For the CDR3, the DNA is TGTGCCAGCAGCCTAAATCCTCATCCGGGTGAAAAACTGTTTTTT. This encodes CASSLNPHPGEKLFF. Full variable domain (outside the CDR3, taken from reference TRBV14 and TRBJ1-4): EAGVTQFPSHSVIEKGQTVTLRCDPISGHDNLYWYRRVMGKEIKFLLHFVKESKQDESGMPNNRFLAERTGGTYSTLKVQPAELEDSGVYFCASSLNPHPGEKLFFGSGTQLSVL.

This clone was seen only once. The V call is TRBV7-8, the J call TRBJ2-6; 7 bases align to TRBD1. The CDR3 has 15 amino acids. CDR1 and CDR2 (germline): SGHVS, FQNEAQ. V lost 2 bases to trimming and J lost 5 bases; unmatched junction nucleotides: 3. The CDR3 bases are TGTGCCAGCAGCTTAAGGGGGCGAAGGGCCAACGTCCTGACTTTC. This gives the protein CASSLRGRRANVLTF.

The chain joins TRBV19 to TRBJ1-1; D uncertain. The V end lost 9 bases, the J end lost 3 bases, and 8 bases lay between the germline ends. This CDR3 spans 11 amino acids. The germline V gene encodes CDR1 LNHDA and CDR2 SQIVND (reference sequence). CDR3 loop: CASRDYTEAFF. The CDR3, as DNA: TGTGCCAGCCGGGATTACACTGAAGCTTTCTTT. Combining the CDR3 with reference TRBV19 and TRBJ1-1 gives the whole variable domain DGGITQSPKYLFRKEGQNVTLSCEQNLNHDAMYWYRQDPGQGLRLIYYSQIVNDFQKGDIAEGYSVSREKKESFPLTVTSAQKNPTAFYLCASRDYTEAFFGQGTRLTVV.

The chain joins TRBV7-2 to TRBJ1-2; no clear D. Germline values: CDR1 SGHTA, CDR2 FQGNSA. V dropped 5 bases and J dropped 2 bases, with 15 bases sitting between them. This CDR3 comprises 15 residues. DNA for the CDR3: TGTGCCAGCAGCCCACGGCGCGAACTAAACTATGGCTACACCTTC. Translated: CASSPRRELNYGYTF.

V is TRBV6-4 and J is TRBJ1-5; 7 bases are a match to TRBD1. The CDR3 contains 15 residues. CDR1 MRHNA and CDR2 SNTAGT come from the germline V gene. Trimming at V came to 11 bases and at J to 0 bases, leaving 10 bases not matched to a gene. The CDR3 sequence: CARPPTGHSNQPQHF. The CDR3 DNA sequence: TGTGCCCGCCCCCCGACAGGGCATAGCAATCAGCCCCAGCATTTT.

This clone was seen only a few times. Other DNA sequences in this sample translate to the same CDR3. The chain uses TRBV18 and TRBJ1-1, with 8 positions matching TRBD1. This CDR3 is 14 amino acids long. J gave up 1 base and V 4 bases, and 2 bases lay outside the gene matches. Germline V lookup: CDR1 KGHSH, CDR2 LQKENI. CDR3 residues: CASSRDRGNTEAFF. As DNA, the CDR3 is TGTGCCAGCTCACGAGACAGGGGGAACACTGAAGCTTTCTTT.

This sequence joins TRBV7-3 and TRBJ2-3; the D is unclear. V was shortened by 2 bases and J by 6 bases, with 9 bases between the two germline ends. Germline-derived CDR1 and CDR2 are SGHTA and FQGTGA. The CDR3 length is 13 residues. The CDR3 coding sequence is TGTGCCAGCAGCTTACCCCCCTTGGATACGCAGTATTTT. Translating gives CASSLPPLDTQYF.

The rearrangement uses TRBV15 and TRBJ1-1, with TRBD1 as a possible D gene (5 bases). CDR1 LNHNV and CDR2 YYDKDF come from the germline V gene (reference sequence). V was trimmed by 0 bases and J by 4 bases, leaving 9 bases between them. The CDR3 runs to 14 residues. CDR3 amino acids: CATSRDRERTEAFF. The DNA of the CDR3 is TGTGCCACCAGCAGAGACAGGGAACGCACTGAAGCTTTCTTT.